Listed here are 2 T cell receptor beta chains from one sample, sequenced in a study of OX40 agonist ivuxolimab in advanced cancers. Receptors were amplified or captured by the immunoSEQ multiplex PCR assay. In its TCRdb copy, this immuneACCESS table keeps in-frame sequences only and misses some clones. Where compared with another copy, unresolved V genes explain less than half of these, and the others have no known cause. The sample profile shows 95,000 to 100,000 clones; 84% of them were found once. Together, the top ten hold under 7% of the sample. This specimen consisted of CD4+ or CD8+ T cells sorted from blood, obtained in a trial of the OX40 agonist ivuxolimab. Every receptor here comes from an adult with an advanced solid tumor such as melanoma, head and neck, liver or kidney cancer.

CDR3 amino acids: CASSPRRRHYEQYF. The CDR3, as DNA: TGTGCCAGCAGCCCACGACGGCGGCATTACGAGCAGTACTTC. The V gene is TRBV7-2, the J gene TRBJ2-7; D gene unclear. The CDR3 contains 14 residues. Looked up from germline, CDR1 is SGHTA and CDR2 is FQGNSA. V lost 5 bases, J lost 4 bases, and 15 bases lay in between.

The J gene is TRBJ1-1, the V gene TRBV7-8; 9 bases match TRBD1. The V segment lost 4 bases and the J segment 5 bases; nucleotides outside the gene matches: 8. CDR1 and CDR2 from the germline V gene are SGHVS and FQNEAQ. The CDR3 consists of 15 residues. CDR3 DNA: TGTGCCAGCAGCTATGGACAGGGGTCAGCAACTGAAGCTTTCTTT. It is translated as CASSYGQGSATEAFF.